Each of the 6 T cell receptor beta chains below was sequenced from the same sample in a study of cytomegalovirus exposure and HLA in healthy donors. The repertoire was sequenced with immunoSEQ multiplex PCR; TCRdb's copy has only in-frame clones and lacks some. This sample yields more than 80,000 clones, of which approximately 96% are seen a single time; approximately 1.3% belongs to the top ten. Sequencing input: PBMCs. These receptor sequences come from a woman aged 18 to 35 in good health and CMV-seronegative.

The gene calls are TRBV29-1 and TRBJ2-3, with 10 bases fitting TRBD2. This CDR3 comprises 15 residues. The V and J ends lost 7 bases and 4 bases, in that order; junction bases with no gene match: 11. Germline CDR1 and CDR2: SQVTM and ANQGSEA. Written as DNA, the CDR3 is TGCAGCGAAACCTCCGGGACTAGCGTGGCAGATACGCAGTATTTT. Protein product: CSETSGTSVADTQYF.

For the CDR3, the DNA is TGTGCCAGCAGCCTACTACTAGCGGGAGGTGCGGAGCAGTACTTC. It codes for CASSLLLAGGAEQYF. The V and J genes are TRBV7-2 and TRBJ2-7, with 12 bases aligning to TRBD2. The V segment lost 5 bases and the J segment 7 bases; nucleotides outside the gene matches: 9. CDR3 length: 15 residues. Per the germline V gene, CDR1 is SGHTA and CDR2 is FQGNSA.

This clone was found once. This chain links TRBV19 with TRBJ1-2; D might be TRBD1 (6 bases). The CDR3 contains 14 residues. V was shortened by 5 bases and J by 4 bases, with 14 bases between the two germline ends. Germline CDR1 is LNHDA and CDR2 is SQIVND (reference sequence). The CDR3 loop reads CASSSSDRPYGYTF. CDR3 bases: TGTGCCAGTAGTTCTTCGGACAGACCCTATGGCTACACCTTC.

This chain uses TRBV5-5 with TRBJ2-5, with TRBD1 matching over 7 bases. The CDR3 contains 15 residues. J was trimmed by 2 bases and V by 4 bases; bases with no gene match: 8. CDR1 SGHKS and CDR2 YYEKEE come from the germline V gene (reference sequence). The CDR3 protein is CASSGRQGGQETQYF. The CDR3 bases are TGTGCCAGCAGCGGACGACAGGGTGGGCAAGAGACCCAGTACTTC.

V gene TRBV10-2 combines with J gene TRBJ2-1; possible D gene TRBD2, 6 bases. Per the germline V gene, CDR1 is WSHSY and CDR2 is SAAADI. There are 12 residues in the CDR3. V lost 0 bases to trimming and J lost 13 bases, with 10 bases between them. The DNA of the CDR3 is TGCGCCAGCAGTGAGTCGACTAGAAGACAGTTCTTC. Its translation is CASSESTRRQFF.

The chain joins TRBV28 to TRBJ1-1; D perhaps matches TRBD1 (5 bases). The CDR3 runs 14 residues. CDR1 is MDHEN and CDR2 is SYDVKM in the germline V gene. The ends were cut back, 10 bases at V and 8 bases at J, with 23 bases in the middle. Here the CDR3 DNA reads TGTGCCACCATAAAGGGACTGAACACCCCCGAAGCTTTCTTT. Its translation is CATIKGLNTPEAFF. Based on the CDR3 plus reference TRBV28 and TRBJ1-1, the full variable domain is DVKVTQSSRYLVKRTGEKVFLECVQDMDHENMFWYRQDPGLGLRLIYFSYDVKMKEKGDIPEGYSVSREKKERFSLILESASTNQTSMYLCATIKGLNTPEAFFGQGTRLTVV.